Following are 23 T cell receptor beta chains from one sample sequenced in a study of blood T cell repertoires in COVID-19 (dated by TCRdb to the early 2020s). Library construction relied on the immunoSEQ multiplex PCR assay. The table comes from immuneACCESS by way of TCRdb, which keeps in-frame sequences with V and J called. Part of the clones is missing from these tables; in studies checked, under half for an unresolved V gene and the rest for unknown reasons. Present in this sample are under 75,000 clones, approximately 89% of which were seen just once. The ten largest make up 8% to 10% of the sample. The specimen sequenced was peripheral blood. Receptors originate from a man in his fifties with active COVID-19.

Here the CDR3 DNA reads TGCGCCAGCAGTGAGTCTCGGGGGGCCAAAAACATTCAGTACTTC. Its translation is CASSESRGAKNIQYF. V is TRBV10-1 and J is TRBJ2-4; weak D call: TRBD2 (6 bases). CDR1 is WNHNN, CDR2 SYGVQD, per germline (reference sequence). This CDR3 region has 15 residues. V was cut by 0 bases and J by 1 base, with 7 bases left in between.

Only one count was recorded for this clone. As DNA, the CDR3 is TGTGCCAGCAGCCCGGGGACTAGCGGGGGGCGGCGGAGCACAGATACGCAGTATTTT. Its translation: CASSPGTSGGRRSTDTQYF. V gene TRBV7-2 combines with J gene TRBJ2-3; 15 bases match TRBD2. The CDR3 is made up of 19 amino acids. J was trimmed by 0 bases and V by 5 bases; bases with no gene match: 9. Germline V gives CDR1 SGHTA, CDR2 FQGNSA.

The V call is TRBV24-1, the J call TRBJ1-1; 9 bases map to TRBD1. This CDR3 is 15 amino acids long. CDR1 is KGHDR and CDR2 is SFDVKD in the germline V gene. The junction had 3 bases not matched to a gene; V was cut back by 4 bases and J by 1 base. CDR3: CATSEGQGRNTEAFF. The CDR3, as DNA: TGTGCCACCAGTGAAGGACAGGGGAGGAACACTGAAGCTTTCTTT.

This chain uses TRBV19 with TRBJ2-5; maybe TRBD2 (5 bases). The CDR3 length is 18 residues. Germline CDR1 reads LNHDA; CDR2 reads SQIVND (reference sequence). Trimming took 3 bases from V and 0 from J, leaving 20 bases between them. The CDR3 is CASSMGGGGPLYQETQYF. The CDR3 DNA follows: TGTGCCAGTAGTATGGGTGGTGGAGGTCCCTTGTACCAAGAGACCCAGTACTTC. The full variable domain, completed using reference TRBV19 and TRBJ2-5, is DGGITQSPKYLFRKEGQNVTLSCEQNLNHDAMYWYRQDPGQGLRLIYYSQIVNDFQKGDIAEGYSVSREKKESFPLTVTSAQKNPTAFYLCASSMGGGGPLYQETQYFGPGTRLLVL.

The table lists this clone with a count of one. The V gene is TRBV11-3, the J gene TRBJ2-2, with TRBD1 identical over 8 bases. The CDR3 is made up of 14 amino acids. Per germline, CDR1 SGHNT and CDR2 YENEEA. J gave up 6 bases and V 5 bases, and 5 bases lay outside the gene matches. The CDR3 protein is CASSRDRGSGELFF. For the CDR3, the DNA is TGTGCCAGCAGCCGCGACAGGGGTTCCGGGGAGCTGTTTTTT. Variable domain in full (rest from reference TRBV11-3 and TRBJ2-2): EAGVVQSPRYKIIEKKQPVAFWCNPISGHNTLYWYLQNLGQGPELLIRYENEEAVDDSQLPKDRFSAERLKGVDSTLKIQPAELGDSAVYLCASSRDRGSGELFFGEGSRLTVL.

The chain has TRBV7-9 and TRBJ2-3; TRBD2 aligns across 10 bases. After removal of 3 bases from V and 2 bases from J, the junction contained 5 bases not matched to a gene. The V gene's germline CDR1 is SEHNR and CDR2 FQNEAQ (reference sequence). The CDR3 has 16 residues. CDR3 region: CASSFGLAANTDTQYF. The CDR3 bases are TGTGCCAGCAGCTTCGGACTAGCGGCCAACACAGATACGCAGTATTTT.

CDR3 residues: CASSRTGEAFF. CDR3 sequence (DNA): TGTGCCAGCAGCCGGACAGGGGAAGCTTTCTTT. The chain employs TRBV6-5 and TRBJ1-1; 8 bases align to TRBD1. Germline assignment: CDR1 MNHEY and CDR2 SVGAGI. There are 11 residues in the CDR3. The trim removed 6 bases at V and 8 bases at J, leaving 2 bases unmatched.

This clone was seen a handful of times. The chain uses TRBV6-2 or TRBV6-3 and TRBJ1-5; D gene ambiguous. The germline V gene has CDR1 MNHEY and CDR2 SVGEGT. The CDR3 runs to 13 residues. V was trimmed by 4 bases and J by 5 bases, leaving 9 bases between them. The CDR3 DNA follows: TGTGCCAGCAGTTTTTCCGAGTATCAGCCCCAGCATTTT. Its protein product is CASSFSEYQPQHF.

The chain uses TRBV21-1 and TRBJ1-2. TRBV21-1 is annotated as a pseudogene. CDR3 length: 15 residues. CDR3 DNA: TGTGCCAGCAGCGACCGGGAGGCGAGAACATATGGCTACACCTTC. Protein product: CASSDREARTYGYTF.

Comments on this clone: This sample also contains other DNA sequences that code for the same CDR3. The chain has TRBV5-1 and TRBJ1-1, with TRBD1 identical over 7 bases. The V gene's germline CDR1 is SGHRS and CDR2 YFSETQ. The trim removed 1 base at V and 4 bases at J, leaving 4 bases unmatched. The CDR3 extends over 14 amino acids. The CDR3 DNA follows: TGCGCCAGCAGCTTGCGTCAGGGGGGCACTGAAGCTTTCTTT. This encodes CASSLRQGGTEAFF.

The genes are TRBV30 and TRBJ2-7, with TRBD1 matching 10 bases. The CDR3 covers 14 residues. The ends lost 3 bases at V and 4 bases at J; junction bases unmatched: 6. Germline CDR1 reads GTSNPN; CDR2 reads SVGIG (reference sequence). This CDR3 is CAWSLGTGVYEQYF. The DNA of the CDR3 is TGTGCCTGGAGCCTGGGGACAGGGGTATACGAGCAGTACTTC.

DNA of the CDR3: TGCAGCGTTGAAGAGGGGGCGGGTGAAAAACTGTTTTTT. Its protein product is CSVEEGAGEKLFF. The V call is TRBV29-1, the J call TRBJ1-4; D may be TRBD1 (6 bases). Deletions cut 0 bases from V and 7 bases from J, with 9 bases between. Germline V lookup: CDR1 SQVTM, CDR2 ANQGSEA. This CDR3 region has 13 residues.

This clone was seen only once. The gene calls are TRBV5-1 and TRBJ2-7; tentatively, D is TRBD1 (6 bases). The ends were cut back, 4 bases at V and 6 bases at J, with 17 bases in the middle. Germline lookup yields CDR1 SGHRS and CDR2 YFSETQ. This CDR3 is 14 amino acids long. In nucleotides, the CDR3 is TGCGCCAGCAGCAACAGGACAGCCTTCGGCGAGCAGTACTTC. Amino acids: CASSNRTAFGEQYF.

V gene TRBV4-3 combines with J gene TRBJ2-7; 9 bases map to TRBD1. The junction had 10 bases not matched to a gene; V was cut back by 4 bases and J by 3 bases. Germline V gene lookup returns CDR1 LGHNA and CDR2 YSLEER. The length of the CDR3 is 16 residues. This CDR3 reads CASSPGGGTGFYEQYF. CDR3 bases: TGCGCCAGCAGCCCAGGGGGAGGGACAGGGTTCTACGAGCAGTACTTC.

The rearrangement joins TRBV27 to TRBJ2-1, with 10 bases fitting TRBD2. J lost 0 bases, V lost 5 bases, and 16 bases had no gene match. The CDR3 is made up of 20 amino acids. Germline assignment: CDR1 MNHEY and CDR2 SMNVEV (reference sequence). The CDR3, as DNA: TGTGCCAGCAGTGGTAGCGGGGGGCCTCAACGCCCGAGCTCCTACAATGAGCAGTTCTTC. Its translation: CASSGSGGPQRPSSYNEQFF.

The chain uses TRBV3-1 (or the pseudogene TRBV3-2) and TRBJ2-3, with 10 nucleotides matching TRBD2. The CDR3 consists of 16 residues. V lost 1 base to trimming and J lost 3 bases; unmatched junction nucleotides: 4. Germline lookup yields CDR1 LGHDT and CDR2 YNNKEL (reference sequence). The CDR3 region is CASSQGLAGETDTQYF. In DNA form, the CDR3 reads TGTGCCAGCAGCCAAGGGCTAGCGGGGGAGACAGATACGCAGTATTTT.

DNA for the CDR3: TGTGCCAGCTCACCATATATCGGGACAGGGACCTACGAGCAGTACTTC. Its translation is CASSPYIGTGTYEQYF. The J gene is TRBJ2-7, the V gene TRBV18; 9 bases are shared with TRBD1. This CDR3 has 16 residues. With V trimmed by 2 bases and J by 2 bases, 7 bases remained unmatched. CDR1 is KGHSH, CDR2 LQKENI, per germline.

In this sample, this clone turned up a few times. This chain links TRBV12-5 with TRBJ1-5, with 10 nucleotides matching TRBD1. Germline loops: CDR1 LGHNT, CDR2 FRNRAP. This CDR3 spans 15 amino acids. V shed 3 bases, J shed 7 bases, and the junction held 6 bases outside the gene matches. The CDR3 sequence: CASGFTRDRGQPQHF. The CDR3 bases are TGTGCTAGTGGTTTTACCCGGGACAGGGGACAGCCCCAGCATTTT.

The chain uses TRBV9 and TRBJ1-1; possibly TRBD1 for D (6 bases). The CDR3 loop spans 12 amino acids. Germline assignment: CDR1 SGDLS and CDR2 YYNGEE. V lost 5 bases and J lost 7, with 12 bases in between. Here the CDR3 DNA reads TGTGCCAGCAGTCGGACAGAAGTTGAAGCTTTCTTT. Residues: CASSRTEVEAFF. Together with reference TRBV9 and TRBJ1-1, the CDR3 gives the full variable domain: DSGVTQTPKHLITATGQRVTLRCSPRSGDLSVYWYQQSLDQGLQFLIQYYNGEERAKGNILERFSAQQFPDLHSELNLSSLELGDSALYFCASSRTEVEAFFGQGTRLTVV.

The chain recombines TRBV7-7 with TRBJ2-7, with TRBD2 identical over 9 bases. V gave up 5 bases and J gave up 4 bases; unmatched junction bases: 12. Germline lookup yields CDR1 SSHAT and CDR2 FNYEAQ (reference sequence). The CDR3 is made up of 16 amino acids. CDR3 protein: CASSLVILAGYYEQYF. The CDR3 DNA sequence: TGTGCCAGCAGCCTAGTAATCCTAGCGGGATATTACGAGCAGTACTTC.

The chain's CDR3 is CASSLRGYNEQFF. In nucleotides, the CDR3 is TGTGCCAGCAGCCTCCGGGGATACAATGAGCAGTTCTTC. The rearrangement links TRBV13 to TRBJ2-1; D is perhaps TRBD2 (5 bases). Between the trimmed V and J ends, which lost 5 bases and 4 bases, there was a span of 9 bases. Germline lookup yields CDR1 PRHDT and CDR2 FYEKMQ (reference sequence). This CDR3 spans 13 amino acids.

The V call is TRBV3-1 (or the pseudogene TRBV3-2), the J call TRBJ2-7; 8 nucleotides align to TRBD1. Germline values: CDR1 LGHDT, CDR2 YNNKEL (reference sequence). The V and J ends lost 2 bases and 6 bases, in that order; junction bases with no gene match: 6. CDR3 length: 14 amino acids. The CDR3 DNA sequence: TGTGCCAGCAGCCAATTGGACAGGGTTTCCGAGCAGTACTTC. Its translation: CASSQLDRVSEQYF.

V usage is TRBV10-2 and J usage is TRBJ1-2; D is unresolved. V lost 0 bases to trimming and J lost 7 bases, with 9 bases between them. This CDR3 has 13 amino acids. CDR1 is WSHSY and CDR2 is SAAADI in the germline V gene. CDR3 DNA sequence: TGCGCCAGCAGTGAGTCGTTCACTGGTGGCTACACCTTC. It is translated as CASSESFTGGYTF.